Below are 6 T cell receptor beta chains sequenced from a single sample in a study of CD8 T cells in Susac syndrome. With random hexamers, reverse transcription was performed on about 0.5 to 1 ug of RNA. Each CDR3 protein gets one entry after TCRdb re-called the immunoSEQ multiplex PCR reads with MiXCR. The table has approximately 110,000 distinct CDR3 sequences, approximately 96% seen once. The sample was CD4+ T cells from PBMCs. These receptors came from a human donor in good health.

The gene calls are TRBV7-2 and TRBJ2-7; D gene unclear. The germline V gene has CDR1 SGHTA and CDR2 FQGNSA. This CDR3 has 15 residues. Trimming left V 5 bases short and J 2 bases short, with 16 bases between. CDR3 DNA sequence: TGTGCCAGCAGCCTAAGAATTTCAAGCCCCTACGAGCAGTACTTC. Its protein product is CASSLRISSPYEQYF.

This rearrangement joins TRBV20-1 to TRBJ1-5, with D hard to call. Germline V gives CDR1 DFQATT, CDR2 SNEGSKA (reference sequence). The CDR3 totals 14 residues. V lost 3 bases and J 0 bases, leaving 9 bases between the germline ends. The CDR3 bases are TGCAGTGCTAGGAACCCTCATAGCAATCAGCCCCAGCATTTT. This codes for CSARNPHSNQPQHF.

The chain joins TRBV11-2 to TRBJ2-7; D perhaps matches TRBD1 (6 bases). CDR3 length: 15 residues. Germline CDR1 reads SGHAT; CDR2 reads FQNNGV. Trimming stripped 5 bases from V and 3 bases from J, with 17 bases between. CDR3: CASSPRDIGGYEQYF. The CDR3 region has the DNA TGTGCCAGCAGCCCCCGGGACATTGGGGGCTACGAGCAGTACTTC.

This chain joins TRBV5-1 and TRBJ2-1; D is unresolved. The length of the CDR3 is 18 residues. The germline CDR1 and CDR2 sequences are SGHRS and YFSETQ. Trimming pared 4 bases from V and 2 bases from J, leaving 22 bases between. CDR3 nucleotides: TGCGCCAGCAGCCCGGGCGTTAGTCACGGACCTACCTACAATGAGCAGTTCTTC. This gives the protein CASSPGVSHGPTYNEQFF.

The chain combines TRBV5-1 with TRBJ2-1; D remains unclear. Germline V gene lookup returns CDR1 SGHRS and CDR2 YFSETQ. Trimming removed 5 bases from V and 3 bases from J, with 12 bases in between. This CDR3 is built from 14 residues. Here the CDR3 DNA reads TGCGCCAGCAGGACGGGCGGCCTCTACAATGAGCAGTTCTTC. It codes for CASRTGGLYNEQFF.

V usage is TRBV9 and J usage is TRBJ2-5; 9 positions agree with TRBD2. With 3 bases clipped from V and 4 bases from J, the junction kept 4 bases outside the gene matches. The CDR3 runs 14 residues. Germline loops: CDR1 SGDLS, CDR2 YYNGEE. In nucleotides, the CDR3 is TGTGCCAGCAGCGATTTAGCGGGAGCAGAGACCCAGTACTTC. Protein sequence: CASSDLAGAETQYF.